The rows below give T cell receptor beta chains drawn from one sample of a study of tumor-infiltrating lymphocytes in oesophageal squamous cell carcinoma. TCRdb re-called the PCR reads with MiXCR, one entry per CDR3 protein. The repertoire has 9,500 to 11,000 distinct CDR3 sequences, 45% to 65% of them found once; the top ten carry roughly 38%. Sequencing input: esophageal tumor tissue. Receptor source: a female donor with esophageal squamous cell carcinoma. CDR3s include the opening cysteine and the closing phenylalanine or tryptophan. D genes are given only for firm matches. Expanded clones get a size class; other rows say once, few or many, or leave the size out.

NA	TRBD2	TRBJ2-3	TRBV10-2	TGCGCCAGCAGAAGGACTAGCGGGCTCGGAGATACGCAGTATTTT	CASRRTSGLGDTQYF
NA	NA	TRBJ2-7	TRBV7-2	TGTGCCAGCAGCTTAGATGGCGGCACCTACGAGCAGTACTTC	CASSLDGGTYEQYF
NA	NA	TRBJ2-2	TRBV6-2/TRBV6-3	TGTGCCAGCAGTTACCTGGGTAGGGGGACCGGGGAGCTGTTTTTT	CASSYLGRGTGELFF
NA	NA	TRBJ2-1	TRBV7-2	TGTGCCAGCAGCTTAAACCTTGGACGAAGCAATGAGCAGTTCTTC	CASSLNLGRSNEQFF
once	TRBD2	TRBJ2-3	TRBV11-2	TGTGCCAGCAGCCCGACTAGCGGGGCAAACACAGATACGCAGTATTTT	CASSPTSGANTDTQYF
many	NA	TRBJ1-1	TRBV5-1	TGCGCCAGCAGCTTGGGGGGTGCTTCCACTGAAGCTTTCTTT	CASSLGGASTEAFF
NA	TRBD2	TRBJ2-5	TRBV11-2	TGTGCCAGCAGCCCATATCGGAGCGGGGGGCGTCAAGAGACCCAGTACTTC	CASSPYRSGGRQETQYF
NA	NA	TRBJ2-1	TRBV7-6	TGTGCCAGCAGCTGGAAAAACAATGAGCAGTTCTTC	CASSWKNNEQFF
NA	NA	TRBJ2-5	TRBV7-3	TGTGCCAGCAGCTTAAACGGAGAAGAGACCCAGTACTTC	CASSLNGEETQYF
NA	TRBD2	TRBJ2-5	TRBV12-3/TRBV12-4	TGTGCCAGCAGTCTCCATCCTAGCGGGGGTGGGGAGCAGTACTTC	CASSLHPSGGGEQYF
few	TRBD1	TRBJ1-4	TRBV2	TGTGCCAGCAGTGGGCCGGGACAGAAGAATGAAAAACTGTTTTTT	CASSGPGQKNEKLFF
NA	NA	TRBJ2-1	TRBV7-3	TGTGCCACCGAGAAGGGGAGGGGGGGAACGGCCAATGAGCAGTTCTTC	CATEKGRGGTANEQFF
NA	NA	TRBJ1-5	TRBV6-8	TGTGCCAGCAGAACAGGAAACAATCAGACCCAGCATTTT	CASRTGNNQTQHF
NA	NA	TRBJ2-7	TRBV7-6	TGTGCCAGCAGCTTTGGGGCCGAATTCTGGAAGCCCTACGAGCAGTACTTC	CASSFGAEFWKPYEQYF
NA	TRBD2	TRBJ2-1	TRBV7-4	TGTGCCAGCAGCTTAGACGGGGGGTTTGTGAATGAGCAGTTCTTC	CASSLDGGFVNEQFF
NA	NA	TRBJ1-6	TRBV7-9	TGTGCCAGCCAAGAACGGTATAATTCACCCCTCCACTTT	CASQERYNSPLHF
once	NA	TRBJ2-7	TRBV12-3/TRBV12-4	TGTGCCAGCAGTTTATGGGCCGGGGCGGCCTACGAGCAGTACTTC	CASSLWAGAAYEQYF
NA	NA	TRBJ1-2	TRBV9	TGTGCCAGCAGCGTGTCGGGGATTTCCTATGGCTACACCTTC	CASSVSGISYGYTF
NA	TRBD2	TRBJ2-7	TRBV7-3	TGTGCCAGCAGCTCATCCGGGACTACCAATGAGCAGTACTTC	CASSSSGTTNEQYF